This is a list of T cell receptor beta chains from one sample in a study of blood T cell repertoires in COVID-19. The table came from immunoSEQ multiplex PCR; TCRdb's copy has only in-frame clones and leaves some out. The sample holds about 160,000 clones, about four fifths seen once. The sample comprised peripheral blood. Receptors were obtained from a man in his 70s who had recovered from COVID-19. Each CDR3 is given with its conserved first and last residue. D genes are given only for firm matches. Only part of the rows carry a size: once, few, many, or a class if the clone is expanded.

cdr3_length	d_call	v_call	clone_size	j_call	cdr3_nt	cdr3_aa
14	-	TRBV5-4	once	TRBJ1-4	TGTGCCAGCAGCTTACAGGGCCCTAATGAAAAACTGTTTTTT	CASSLQGPNEKLFF
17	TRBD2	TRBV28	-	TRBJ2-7	TGTGCCAGCAGTCCCCAGGGGAGCGGGAGACCCTCCTACGAGCAGTACTTC	CASSPQGSGRPSYEQYF
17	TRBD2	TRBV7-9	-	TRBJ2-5	TGTGCCAGCAGCTCGTACCGGGACTACCTAAATCAGAAGACCCAGTACTTC	CASSSYRDYLNQKTQYF
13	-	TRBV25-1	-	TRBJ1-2	TGTGCCAGCAGTTCGACAACGGTAGATGGCTACACCTTC	CASSSTTVDGYTF
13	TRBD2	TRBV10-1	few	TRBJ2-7	TGCGCCAGCAGTGAGCGGACTAGCGGGGAGCAGTACTTC	CASSERTSGEQYF
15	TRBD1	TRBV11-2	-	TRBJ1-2	TGTGCCAGCAGCTACGGGACAGGGAGATACTATGGCTACACCTTC	CASSYGTGRYYGYTF
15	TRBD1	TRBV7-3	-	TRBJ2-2	TGTGCCAGCAGTAGGGGACAGGGAAGCACCGGGGAGCTGTTTTTT	CASSRGQGSTGELFF
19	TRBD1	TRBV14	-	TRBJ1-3	TGTGCCAGCAGCCAAAGGGGGACAGGGGGCGCGAGTCTTGGAAACACCATATATTTT	CASSQRGTGGASLGNTIYF
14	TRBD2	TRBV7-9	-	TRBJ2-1	TGTGCCAGCAGCACGGGACTAGCAGACAATGAGCAGTTCTTC	CASSTGLADNEQFF
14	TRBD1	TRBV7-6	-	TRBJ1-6	TGTGCCAGCAGCTTGGGGACAGCGGATTCACCCCTCCACTTT	CASSLGTADSPLHF
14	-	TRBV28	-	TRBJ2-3	TGTGCCAGCAGTTTGTCAGGGAGCACAGATACGCAGTATTTT	CASSLSGSTDTQYF
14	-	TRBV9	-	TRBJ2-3	TGTGCCAGCGGCGAGGGGTCTAGCACAGATACGCAGTATTTT	CASGEGSSTDTQYF
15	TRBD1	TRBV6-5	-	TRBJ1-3	TGTGCCAGCATAAGACAGGGGAGAGCTGGAAACACCATATATTTT	CASIRQGRAGNTIYF
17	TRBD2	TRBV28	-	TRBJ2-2	TGTGCCAGCACTACCGTGAGACTAGCGGGAATGGCCGGGGAGCTGTTTTTT	CASTTVRLAGMAGELFF
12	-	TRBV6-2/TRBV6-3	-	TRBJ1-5	TGTGCCAGCAGCGAACCCACATCAGCCCAGCATTTT	CASSEPTSAQHF
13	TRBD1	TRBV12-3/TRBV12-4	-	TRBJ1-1	TGTGCCAGCAGAACAGGGGTAGGCACTGAAGCTTTCTTT	CASRTGVGTEAFF
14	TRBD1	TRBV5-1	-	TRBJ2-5	TGCGCCAGCAGCCTTGACAGGGGAAAAGAGACCCAGTACTTC	CASSLDRGKETQYF
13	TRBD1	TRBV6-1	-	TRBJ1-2	TGTGCCAGCAGTGAAGGGACAGGGGTTGGCTACACCTTC	CASSEGTGVGYTF
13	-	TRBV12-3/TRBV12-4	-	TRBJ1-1	TGTGCCAGCAGCCCTACAGGGACCACTGAAGCTTTCTTT	CASSPTGTTEAFF
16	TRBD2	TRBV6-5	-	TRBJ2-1	TGTGCCAGCAGTTACAAGACTAGCGGGATAGGCAATGAGCAGTTCTTC	CASSYKTSGIGNEQFF
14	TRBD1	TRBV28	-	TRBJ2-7	TGTGCCAGCAGTATCCCGACAGGGGTGTACGAGCAGTACTTC	CASSIPTGVYEQYF
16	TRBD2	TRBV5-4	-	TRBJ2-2	TGTGCCAGCAGCCCTGGGACTAGCGGGAAGGTCGGGGAGCTGTTTTTT	CASSPGTSGKVGELFF
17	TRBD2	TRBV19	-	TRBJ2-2	TGTGCCAGTAGTCATCCCCCGGGACTAGCGGGAGCCGGGGAGCTGTTTTTT	CASSHPPGLAGAGELFF
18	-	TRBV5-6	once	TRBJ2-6	TGTGCCAGCAGCTTGCGTCCTGCAGATTACTCTGGGGCCAACGTCCTGACTTTC	CASSLRPADYSGANVLTF
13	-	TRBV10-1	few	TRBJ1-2	TGCGCCAGCAGTGAGTCGGCAGGGTCTGGCTACACCTTC	CASSESAGSGYTF
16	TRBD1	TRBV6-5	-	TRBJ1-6	TGTGCCAGCAGTTACTCGACAGGGCATTATAATTCACCCCTCCACTTT	CASSYSTGHYNSPLHF
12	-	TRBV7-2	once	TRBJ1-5	TGTGCCAGCAGCTTAGCGGGGCAGCCTCAGCATTTT	CASSLAGQPQHF
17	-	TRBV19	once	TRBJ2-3	TGTGCCAGTAGTATCGTACTAATGGGTCGGGAGTCAGATACGCAGTATTTT	CASSIVLMGRESDTQYF
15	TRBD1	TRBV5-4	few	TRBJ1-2	TGTGCCAGCAGCTTCGACAGGGGGCGCAACTATGGCTACACCTTC	CASSFDRGRNYGYTF
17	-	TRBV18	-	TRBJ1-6	TGTGCCAGCTCACCACCGTCGGGGGGGCAAGGGAATTCACCCCTCCACTTT	CASSPPSGGQGNSPLHF
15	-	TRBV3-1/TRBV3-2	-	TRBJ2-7	TGTGCCAGCAGCCAAGAATGGGGGGGCAACGCCGAGCAGTACTTC	CASSQEWGGNAEQYF
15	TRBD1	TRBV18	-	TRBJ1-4	TGTGCCAGCTCCCCAAGAGGGACAGGCAATGAAAAACTGTTTTTT	CASSPRGTGNEKLFF
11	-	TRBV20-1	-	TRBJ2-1	TGCAGTGGCGGTTCCTACAATGAGCAGTTCTTC	CSGGSYNEQFF
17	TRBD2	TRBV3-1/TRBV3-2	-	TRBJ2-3	TGTGCCAGCAGCCAAGATTGCGGGAGGGCCGGGGGAGATACGCAGTATTTT	CASSQDCGRAGGDTQYF
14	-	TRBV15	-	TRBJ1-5	TGTGCCACCAGCAGAGGACAGGTTGGATCGACCCAGCATTTT	CATSRGQVGSTQHF
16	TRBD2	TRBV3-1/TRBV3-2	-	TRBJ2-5	TGTGCCAGCAGCCCGTCGTTATGGGGACTAGTGGAGACCCAGTACTTC	CASSPSLWGLVETQYF
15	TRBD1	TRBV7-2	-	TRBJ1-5	TGTGCCAGCAGCTTAAGGGGGCTGAGCAATCAGCCCCAGCATTTT	CASSLRGLSNQPQHF
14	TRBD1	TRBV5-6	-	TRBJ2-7	TGTGCCAGCAGTCAGGACAGGGGGTTTTACGAGCAGTACTTC	CASSQDRGFYEQYF
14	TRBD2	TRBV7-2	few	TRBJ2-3	TGTGCCAGCAGCCCAAGACTAGCTGCAGATACGCAGTATTTT	CASSPRLAADTQYF
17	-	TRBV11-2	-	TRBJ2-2	TGTGCCAGCAGCCGGACCTTGGGAGAGTCGAACACCGGGGAGCTGTTTTTT	CASSRTLGESNTGELFF
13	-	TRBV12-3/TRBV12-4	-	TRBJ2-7	TGTGCCAGCAGGACCGGGACTTCCTACGAGCAGTACTTC	CASRTGTSYEQYF
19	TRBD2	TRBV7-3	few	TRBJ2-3	TGTGCCAGCAGCTCAGCGGGAGGGCTGATAAAGCCGAAAGCGGATACGCAGTATTTT	CASSSAGGLIKPKADTQYF
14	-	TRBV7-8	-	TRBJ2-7	TGTGCCAGCAGCTTATCACACGAATGGTACGAGCAGTACTTC	CASSLSHEWYEQYF
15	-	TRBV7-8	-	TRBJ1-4	TGTGCCAGCAGCGCTACAGGAGTCGTAAACGAAAAACTGTTTTTT	CASSATGVVNEKLFF
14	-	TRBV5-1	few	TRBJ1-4	TGCGCCAGCAGCAAAAGCGGGGGGACTGAAAAACTGTTTTTT	CASSKSGGTEKLFF
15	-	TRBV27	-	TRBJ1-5	TGTGCCAGCAGTTTATCGAGCGGGAGCAATCAGCCCCAGCATTTT	CASSLSSGSNQPQHF
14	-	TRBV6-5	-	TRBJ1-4	TGTGCCAGCAGCCGACAGGCCCAAGGGGAAAAACTGTTTTTT	CASSRQAQGEKLFF
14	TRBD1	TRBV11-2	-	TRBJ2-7	TGTGCCAGCAGTCCTCCGGGACAGGGTTACGAGCAGTACTTC	CASSPPGQGYEQYF
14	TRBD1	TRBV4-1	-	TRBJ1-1	TGCGCCAGCAGCCTACAGGGGGGTCAGACTGAAGCTTTCTTT	CASSLQGGQTEAFF